This T cell receptor (beta chain) was retrieved from a study of T cell responses to AZD1222 COVID-19 vaccine. V was pared by 4 bases and J by 0 bases, with 10 bases between. CDR3 length: 14 residues. Germline CDR1 reads SGHNT; CDR2 reads YYREEE (reference sequence). Data came from immunoSEQ multiplex PCR; TCRdb stores just in-frame clones and leaves some out. The sample yields 110,000 or so clones, around 93% seen once. Source: peripheral blood, taken on day 0 of AZD1222 vaccination. The chain joins TRBV5-4 to TRBJ1-1; tentative D call: TRBD1 (5 bases). The TCR was taken from an adult in good health. The CDR3 region has the DNA TGTGCCAGCAGCAGCAGGGATCTGAACACTGAAGCTTTCTTT. It specifies CASSSRDLNTEAFF. Full variable domain (remainder filled in from reference TRBV5-4 and TRBJ1-1): ETGVTQSPTHLIKTRGQQVTLRCSSQSGHNTVSWYQQALGQGPQFIFQYYREEENGRGNFPPRFSGLQFPNYSSELNVNALELDDSALYLCASSSRDLNTEAFFGQGTRLTVV.